The 26 T cell receptor beta chains below all came from one sample that was sequenced in a study of blood T cell repertoires in COVID-19. The data were produced by immunoSEQ multiplex PCR, yet TCRdb's version contains in-frame clones alone and is incomplete. The table includes approximately 270,000 clones, approximately 90% detected once. Material: PBMCs or T cells enriched from blood (not recorded which). Every receptor here comes from a middle-aged man who had been exposed to COVID-19.

The CDR3 is CASSEGHSNTEAFF. CDR3 in DNA: TGTGCCAGCAGCGAAGGACACTCGAACACTGAAGCTTTCTTT. The genes are TRBV7-3 and TRBJ1-1; perhaps TRBD1 as D (5 bases). The CDR3 consists of 14 residues. CDR1 and CDR2 (germline): SGHTA, FQGTGA. Trimming stripped 5 bases from V and 1 base from J, with 11 bases between.

The chain couples TRBV5-1 to TRBJ1-2; D unclear. CDR1 is SGHRS, CDR2 YFSETQ, per germline. This CDR3 contains 14 residues. V was clipped by 4 bases and J by 2 bases, with 12 bases between them. The CDR3 nucleotides are TGCGCCAGCAGCCGGGATTCTAACAACTATGGCTACACCTTC. Its translation is CASSRDSNNYGYTF. Variable domain in full (rest from reference TRBV5-1 and TRBJ1-2): KAGVTQTPRYLIKTRGQQVTLSCSPISGHRSVSWYQQTPGQGLQFLFEYFSETQRNKGNFPGRFSGRQFSNSRSEMNVSTLELGDSALYLCASSRDSNNYGYTFGSGTRLTVV.

The V and J genes are TRBV12-3 or TRBV12-4 and TRBJ2-3; D remains unclear. CDR3 length: 11 residues. V was trimmed by 6 bases and J by 6 bases, leaving 7 bases between them. CDR3 nucleotides: TGTGCCAGCAGCCTCGCGGATACGCAGTATTTT. Encoded protein: CASSLADTQYF.

The J gene is TRBJ1-2, the V gene TRBV27; 10 bases are shared with TRBD1. The V and J ends lost 5 bases and 5 bases, in that order; junction bases with no gene match: 8. CDR3 length: 15 amino acids. The V gene's germline CDR1 is MNHEY and CDR2 SMNVEV (reference sequence). The CDR3 DNA reads TGTGCCAGCAGTACACGGACAGGGGGTTCATATGGCTACACCTTC. As protein: CASSTRTGGSYGYTF.

V usage is TRBV29-1 and J usage is TRBJ2-3; 9 bases are a match to TRBD1. Trimming took 4 bases from V and 4 from J; bases not matched to a gene: 24. The CDR3 consists of 20 residues. Germline V gives CDR1 SQVTM, CDR2 ANQGSEA. This CDR3 reads CSVVVTNWGQGPYDADTQYF. CDR3 bases: TGCAGCGTTGTGGTCACCAACTGGGGACAGGGCCCATACGACGCAGATACGCAGTATTTT.

This chain uses TRBV11-2 with TRBJ1-1; D is possibly TRBD1 (5 bases). In germline, CDR1 is SGHAT, CDR2 FQNNGV. CDR3 length: 19 residues. V was cut by 5 bases and J by 3 bases, with 28 bases left in between. CDR3 bases: TGTGCCAGCAGCCCTCCCTGGATTGGGGCAGCGAATAAGTACACTGAAGCTTTCTTT. Translated, it gives CASSPPWIGAANKYTEAFF.

This clone was detected a few times. The chain recombines TRBV5-1 with TRBJ2-2, with 8 positions matching TRBD2. CDR1 SGHRS and CDR2 YFSETQ come from the germline V gene. The J segment lost 2 bases and the V segment lost 5 bases, leaving 5 bases of the junction unmatched. The CDR3 is 15 residues long. CDR3 sequence reads: CASSVLAANTGELFF. CDR3 DNA sequence: TGCGCCAGCAGTGTACTAGCGGCAAACACCGGGGAGCTGTTTTTT.

The V and J genes are TRBV27 and TRBJ1-2; the D gene is possibly TRBD1 (6 bases). The CDR3 sequence is 12 residues long. V lost 2 bases and J 9 bases, leaving 10 bases between the germline ends. Germline loops: CDR1 MNHEY, CDR2 SMNVEV (reference sequence). The CDR3 bases are TGTGCCAGCAGTTTAGACAGGAGTAGCTACACCTTC. Translating it yields CASSLDRSSYTF.

V is TRBV7-9 and J is TRBJ2-7; the D gene is possibly TRBD1 (5 bases). The CDR3 sequence is 13 residues long. In germline, CDR1 is SEHNR, CDR2 FQNEAQ (reference sequence). V gave up 5 bases and J gave up 7 bases, with 15 bases separating them. CDR3 sequence: CASSPTGAREQYF. The DNA for the CDR3 is TGTGCCAGCAGCCCTACAGGTGCCAGGGAGCAGTACTTC.

The rearrangement uses TRBV30 and TRBJ2-7; D perhaps matches TRBD1 (6 bases). Trimming removed 2 bases from V and 4 bases from J, with 9 bases in between. Per the germline V gene, CDR1 is GTSNPN and CDR2 is SVGIG (reference sequence). The CDR3 consists of 12 residues. CDR3 protein: CAWSRTGYEQYF. The CDR3 DNA reads as TGTGCCTGGAGTCGCACAGGGTACGAGCAGTACTTC.

The J gene is TRBJ1-2, the V gene TRBV11-2; D is possibly TRBD1 (5 bases). Deletions cut 0 bases from V and 0 bases from J, with 8 bases between. The germline V gene encodes CDR1 SGHAT and CDR2 FQNNGV. The CDR3 length is 15 residues. In DNA, the CDR3 is TGTGCCAGCAGCTTAGATCTAGGGGCTAACTATGGCTACACCTTC. Translated, it gives CASSLDLGANYGYTF.

This chain connects TRBV7-2 to TRBJ2-3, with TRBD1 matching 7 bases. Germline V gene sequence: CDR1 SGHTA, CDR2 FQGNSA. Trimming took 6 bases from V and 0 from J; bases not matched to a gene: 0. The CDR3 is made up of 13 amino acids. CDR3 nucleotide sequence: TGTGCCAGCAGGACAGGGAGCACAGATACGCAGTATTTT. This sequence encodes CASRTGSTDTQYF.

In the case of this clone: The same CDR3 arises from other DNA sequences in this sample as well. J is TRBJ2-6 and V is TRBV28, with D perhaps matching TRBD2 (6 bases). The CDR3 length is 15 residues. V lost 6 bases to trimming and J lost 0 bases, with 9 bases between them. Germline values: CDR1 MDHEN, CDR2 SYDVKM. The CDR3 sequence: CASSSGGSGANVLTF. DNA for the CDR3: TGTGCCAGCAGCTCCGGGGGCTCTGGGGCCAACGTCCTGACTTTC. The entire variable domain, with the rest obtained from reference TRBV28 and TRBJ2-6, is as follows: DVKVTQSSRYLVKRTGEKVFLECVQDMDHENMFWYRQDPGLGLRLIYFSYDVKMKEKGDIPEGYSVSREKKERFSLILESASTNQTSMYLCASSSGGSGANVLTFGAGSRLTVL.

This rearrangement joins TRBV6-5 to TRBJ2-3; 8 bases map to TRBD2. Germline V gives CDR1 MNHEY, CDR2 SVGAGI. The length of the CDR3 is 16 residues. Trimming at V came to 0 bases and at J to 1 base, leaving 3 bases not matched to a gene. The CDR3 region is CASSYSKAGGTDTQYF. DNA of the CDR3: TGTGCCAGCAGTTACTCGAAAGCGGGGGGCACAGATACGCAGTATTTT.

This clone was counted a few times. This sequence joins TRBV30 and TRBJ2-7, with D tentatively TRBD2 (6 bases). V dropped 5 bases and J dropped 4 bases, with 18 bases sitting between them. CDR1 and CDR2 (germline): GTSNPN, SVGIG (reference sequence). The CDR3 extends over 14 amino acids. CDR3 loop: CAWSAGLALYEQYF. Here the CDR3 DNA reads TGTGCCTGGTCGGCGGGACTGGCGTTATACGAGCAGTACTTC.

The J gene is TRBJ1-3, the V gene TRBV25-1; D gene ambiguous. Germline CDR1 MGHDK, CDR2 SYGVNS. This CDR3 is built from 14 residues. V shed 5 bases and J shed 4 bases, with 12 bases lying between them. The CDR3 DNA reads as TGTGCCAGCAGTCCTGGACTGCTAGGAAACACCATATATTTT. Translation: CASSPGLLGNTIYF.

The chain recombines TRBV7-3 with TRBJ2-7; 11 nucleotides align to TRBD2. The V gene's germline CDR1 is SGHTA and CDR2 FQGTGA. The CDR3 is made up of 13 amino acids. With 2 bases clipped from V and 6 bases from J, the junction kept 0 bases outside the gene matches. This chain's CDR3 is CASSLLAGGEQYF. CDR3 DNA: TGTGCCAGCAGCTTACTAGCGGGAGGCGAGCAGTACTTC.

This sequence joins TRBV7-9 and TRBJ2-3, with 7 bases identical to TRBD1. The CDR3 has 15 residues. Germline-derived CDR1 and CDR2 are SEHNR and FQNEAQ (reference sequence). The J segment lost 7 bases and the V segment lost 5 bases, leaving 12 bases of the junction unmatched. The CDR3 is CASSPRGQQTNTQYF. The CDR3 bases are TGTGCCAGCAGCCCTAGGGGGCAGCAAACTAATACGCAGTATTTT.

This clone appeared many times. The CDR3 DNA follows: TGTGCCAGCAGTTTTAGCAATAACTATGGCTACACCTTC. This sequence encodes CASSFSNNYGYTF. This chain connects TRBV12-3 or TRBV12-4 to TRBJ1-2, with D unclear. This CDR3 is built from 13 residues. Trimming cost V 3 bases and J 1 base, with 6 bases left between them.

The V gene is TRBV5-1, the J gene TRBJ2-1, with TRBD1 matching 7 bases. Per germline, CDR1 SGHRS and CDR2 YFSETQ. The CDR3 runs 18 residues. With V trimmed by 3 bases and J by 0 bases, 12 bases remained unmatched. The CDR3 DNA reads TGCGCCAGCAGCTCTCCCGGGGCAGGGGGAAGCTCCTACAATGAGCAGTTCTTC. The encoded protein is CASSSPGAGGSSYNEQFF.

The CDR3 spells CASSLVQGANYGYTF. The CDR3 coding sequence is TGTGCCAGCAGCTTAGTGCAGGGTGCAAACTATGGCTACACCTTC. The genes are TRBV7-9 and TRBJ1-2, with D possibly being TRBD1 (5 bases). The CDR3 length is 15 residues. The germline V gene encodes CDR1 SEHNR and CDR2 FQNEAQ (reference sequence). V was pared by 1 base and J by 2 bases, with 11 bases between.

The chain is built from TRBV6-6 and TRBJ2-7; D is ambiguous. The length of the CDR3 is 15 residues. The germline V and J ends were trimmed by 3 bases and 4 bases, with 16 bases remaining between them. The germline CDR1 and CDR2 sequences are MNHNY and SVGAGI (reference sequence). CDR3 sequence (DNA): TGTGCCAGCAGTTATGGGCAGCAAATAGGTTACGAGCAGTACTTC. Amino acid sequence: CASSYGQQIGYEQYF.

This chain joins TRBV6-8 and TRBJ1-2; 9 bases fit TRBD1. The V gene's germline CDR1 is MNHGY and CDR2 SAAAGT. Germline trimming cut 4 bases from V and 0 bases from J; bases unmatched to any gene: 3. This CDR3 has 15 residues. CDR3 sequence reads: CASSWTGESNYGYTF. The CDR3 nucleotides read TGTGCCAGCAGTTGGACAGGGGAATCTAACTATGGCTACACCTTC.

This clone has just one count. The genes are TRBV21-1 and TRBJ2-1; the table's D call, TRBD2, was not checked against the DNA. TRBV21-1 is assigned pseudogene status. The CDR3 runs 18 residues. The DNA for the CDR3 is TGTGCCAGCAGCAAAGAGGGACTAGCGGGAGTGGAAGGCAATGAGCAGTTCTTC. It encodes CASSKEGLAGVEGNEQFF.

In DNA form, the CDR3 reads TGCAGCGGAAGGGGGACGGGGGGTGAAAAACTGTTTTTT. Translated, it gives CSGRGTGGEKLFF. The chain combines TRBV29-1 with TRBJ1-4; D may be TRBD1 (6 bases). CDR1 SQVTM and CDR2 ANQGSEA come from the germline V gene. CDR3 length: 13 amino acids. The germline V and J ends were trimmed by 7 bases and 7 bases, with 16 bases remaining between them.

In this sample, this clone turned up a few times. The chain joins TRBV6-4 to TRBJ2-1; D ambiguous. Trimming left V 5 bases short and J 8 bases short, with 10 bases between. There are 12 residues in the CDR3. From germline, CDR1 is MRHNA and CDR2 SNTAGT. For the CDR3, the DNA is TGTGCCAGCAGTCAGACTTTTTATGAGCAGTTCTTC. It is translated as CASSQTFYEQFF.